This TCR beta chain is drawn from a study of beta chain features in type 1 diabetes. CD45RO/CCR7/CD25/CD127/CD95/CD27 staining was used to isolate CD4+ naive, central memory, regulatory and stem cell-like memory cells by sorting. Sorted populations all had greater than 95% purity. This clone was seen a handful of times. Its antigen is as yet unknown. The junction and the germline gene differ at one end; a read error may be behind it. CDR3 length equals 13 residues. Germline-derived CDR1 and CDR2 are SGHNT and YYREEE (reference sequence). Study conclusions and caveats: Patients and controls would share equally any PCR tilt toward shorter templates. VDJ junctions in type 1 diabetes patients carried more deletions and fewer insertions.

Sequenced material consisted of expressed TCRB transcripts (all of the isolated RNA was reverse transcribed). Data came from immunoSEQ multiplex PCR; TCRdb stores just in-frame clones and leaves some out. The table shows about 230,000 clones, with about 10% occurring only once. This clonotype originated in a woman aged 18-30 years in good health. Sequenced material: naive CD4+ T cells from blood. The V gene is TRBV5-4, the J gene TRBJ2-7; TRBD1 agrees at 7 bases. Written as DNA, the CDR3 is TGTGCCAGCAGCTACTCCGGGACAGAGGAAGGAGGCTTC. Translating gives CASSYSGTEEGGF.